The next 24 T cell receptor beta chains were all read from a single sample in a study of Ad26.COV2.S vaccination and SARS-CoV-2 variants. Some clones are missing from TCRdb's copy, which holds only in-frame ones; the method was immunoSEQ multiplex PCR. The data hold fewer than 150,000 clones, with roughly 85% observed a single time. Source: peripheral blood, taken after recovery from COVID-19. These receptors originate from a human donor who had recovered from COVID-19.

The chain couples TRBV19 to TRBJ2-1; TRBD2 is a possible D gene (6 bases). Per the germline V gene, CDR1 is LNHDA and CDR2 is SQIVND (reference sequence). Trimming removed 3 bases at V and 6 bases at J, with 6 bases between. There are 12 residues in the CDR3. CDR3 amino acids: CASSMGGNEQFF. In nucleotides, the CDR3 is TGTGCCAGTAGTATGGGGGGCAATGAGCAGTTCTTC.

A single count supports this clone. V gene TRBV19 combines with J gene TRBJ2-5; the match to TRBD1 covers 9 bases. The junction had 8 bases not matched to a gene; V was cut back by 4 bases and J by 5 bases. The CDR3 loop spans 15 amino acids. Germline loops: CDR1 LNHDA, CDR2 SQIVND (reference sequence). CDR3: CASSKGQGSSETQYF. For the CDR3, the DNA is TGTGCCAGTAGTAAGGGACAGGGATCGAGCGAGACCCAGTACTTC.

This chain uses TRBV3-1 (or the pseudogene TRBV3-2) with TRBJ2-5, with TRBD2 as a possible D gene (5 bases). CDR3 length: 13 amino acids. V lost 5 bases and J lost 4, with 11 bases in between. Germline V gene sequence: CDR1 LGHDT, CDR2 YNNKEL (reference sequence). In DNA form, the CDR3 reads TGTGCCAGCAGCGTAGCGCCAGGAGAGACCCAGTACTTC. This codes for CASSVAPGETQYF.

V is TRBV15 and J is TRBJ1-4; D is possibly TRBD1 (6 bases). Germline CDR1 LNHNV, CDR2 YYDKDF (reference sequence). V lost 0 bases and J 8 bases, leaving 10 bases between the germline ends. This CDR3 has 14 residues. CDR3: CATSRDVRGEKLFF. The CDR3, as DNA: TGTGCCACCAGCAGAGATGTCAGGGGAGAAAAACTGTTTTTT.

The V gene is TRBV11-2, the J gene TRBJ2-3; D remains unclear. Trimming stripped 3 bases from V and 2 bases from J, with 6 bases between. CDR1 and CDR2 (germline): SGHAT, FQNNGV. The CDR3 runs 13 residues. The DNA for the CDR3 is TGTGCCAGCAGCTTCCGGACCACAGATACGCAGTATTTT. Its protein is CASSFRTTDTQYF.

The chain combines TRBV20-1 with TRBJ1-2; D ambiguous. CDR1 DFQATT and CDR2 SNEGSKA come from the germline V gene (reference sequence). Trimming shortened V by 6 bases and J by 5 bases, and 7 bases separated the two germline ends. The CDR3 totals 10 residues. CDR3: CSAPGYGYTF. The CDR3 bases are TGCAGTGCGCCGGGGTATGGCTACACCTTC.

This clone was found once. The gene calls are TRBV19 and TRBJ2-1; TRBD2 matches 8 bases. Germline values: CDR1 LNHDA, CDR2 SQIVND (reference sequence). V shed 6 bases and J 6 bases; nucleotides not matched to a gene: 4. CDR3 size: 13 residues. The CDR3 loop is CASRSGGVNEQFF. The CDR3, as DNA: TGTGCCAGTAGGAGCGGGGGTGTCAATGAGCAGTTCTTC.

V usage is TRBV28 and J usage is TRBJ1-2; D is unclear. Germline values: CDR1 MDHEN, CDR2 SYDVKM. CDR3 size: 13 residues. V was cut by 2 bases and J by 6 bases, with 10 bases left in between. The CDR3 loop is CASSLKGIHGYTF. In nucleotides, the CDR3 is TGTGCCAGCAGTTTAAAAGGAATCCATGGCTACACCTTC.

The V gene is TRBV25-1, the J gene TRBJ1-1; no firm D call. Germline V gene data show CDR1 as MGHDK and CDR2 as SYGVNS. This CDR3 has 13 residues. The V gene lost 6 bases and the J gene lost 0 bases, with 8 bases spanning the gap. The CDR3 nucleotides read TGTGCCAGCAGGGCTAATCTGAACACTGAAGCTTTCTTT. Residues: CASRANLNTEAFF.

The V call is TRBV2, the J call TRBJ1-5; D perhaps matches TRBD1 (6 bases). This CDR3 comprises 15 residues. Germline assignment: CDR1 SNHLY and CDR2 FYNNEI. V lost 8 bases to trimming and J lost 0 bases, with 14 bases between them. The CDR3 loop reads CASGGGRRSNQPQHF. CDR3 DNA: TGTGCCAGCGGAGGGGGTAGGCGTAGCAATCAGCCCCAGCATTTT.

Only a few counts were recorded for this clone. The V and J genes are TRBV30 and TRBJ1-6; D unresolved. Germline assignment: CDR1 GTSNPN and CDR2 SVGIG (reference sequence). The CDR3 loop spans 15 amino acids. The V end was cut by 3 bases, the J end by 1 base, with 10 bases between. The CDR3 nucleotides read TGTGCCTGGAGCGCAATAGAATCCTATAATTCACCCCTCCACTTT. It codes for CAWSAIESYNSPLHF.

The V call is TRBV28, the J call TRBJ1-5; no clear D. CDR3 length equals 15 residues. Looked up from germline, CDR1 is MDHEN and CDR2 is SYDVKM. V was pared by 6 bases and J by 4 bases, with 16 bases between. In nucleotides, the CDR3 is TGTGCCAGCAGCGAGGGTGGCCTCGGGAATCAGCCCCAGCATTTT. It specifies CASSEGGLGNQPQHF.

This clone came up a few times. This chain links TRBV5-4 with TRBJ1-2; TRBD1 agrees at 9 bases. Looked up from germline, CDR1 is SGHNT and CDR2 is YYREEE (reference sequence). V lost 3 bases to trimming and J lost 3 bases; unmatched junction nucleotides: 3. The CDR3 sequence is 14 residues long. CDR3 sequence reads: CASSSGQGHYGYTF. The CDR3 DNA sequence: TGTGCCAGCAGCTCGGGACAGGGACACTATGGCTACACCTTC.

This clone was counted once. The chain carries TRBV18 and TRBJ1-2; D remains unclear. This CDR3 has 14 amino acids. Germline loops: CDR1 KGHSH, CDR2 LQKENI. Trimming cost V 6 bases and J 0 bases, with 11 bases left between them. CDR3 bases: TGTGCCAGCTCCCTGAAAGCCGCTAACTATGGCTACACCTTC. Its protein is CASSLKAANYGYTF.

The J gene is TRBJ2-6, the V gene TRBV15; D unclear. There are 12 residues in the CDR3. Germline CDR1 is LNHNV and CDR2 is YYDKDF (reference sequence). The germline V and J ends were trimmed by 7 bases and 2 bases, with 3 bases remaining between them. CDR3 DNA: TGTGCCACCACCGCTGGGGCCAACGTCCTGACTTTC. It yields the protein CATTAGANVLTF. The full variable domain, rest sourced from reference TRBV15 and TRBJ2-6, is DAMVIQNPRYQVTQFGKPVTLSCSQTLNHNVMYWYQQKSSQAPKLLFHYYDKDFNNEADTPDNFQSRRPNTSFCFLDIRSPGLGDTAMYLCATTAGANVLTFGAGSRLTVL.

This clone has more than one count but fewer than ten. The chain has TRBV4-1 and TRBJ1-5; D is unresolved. The length of the CDR3 is 13 residues. Germline V lookup: CDR1 MGHRA, CDR2 YSYEKL. The ends were cut back, 4 bases at V and 6 bases at J, with 10 bases in the middle. Written as DNA, the CDR3 is TGCGCCAGCAGCCTTGGACCGGGTCAGCCCCAGCATTTT. This gives the protein CASSLGPGQPQHF.

The rearrangement links TRBV28 to TRBJ1-1; TRBD1 agrees at 9 bases. After removal of 5 bases from V and 5 bases from J, the junction contained 6 bases not matched to a gene. The CDR3 contains 14 residues. Germline CDR1 reads MDHEN; CDR2 reads SYDVKM. CDR3 in amino acids: CASSRTGDGTEAFF. The CDR3 DNA is TGTGCCAGCAGTAGGACAGGGGACGGGACTGAAGCTTTCTTT. Based on the CDR3 plus reference TRBV28 and TRBJ1-1, the full variable domain is DVKVTQSSRYLVKRTGEKVFLECVQDMDHENMFWYRQDPGLGLRLIYFSYDVKMKEKGDIPEGYSVSREKKERFSLILESASTNQTSMYLCASSRTGDGTEAFFGQGTRLTVV.

The chain combines TRBV7-9 with TRBJ2-1; D is ambiguous. Germline CDR1 SEHNR, CDR2 FQNEAQ (reference sequence). This CDR3 has 13 residues. Trimming stripped 5 bases from V and 4 bases from J, with 9 bases between. The CDR3 nucleotides read TGTGCCAGCAGCCCAAGACTTTACAATGAGCAGTTCTTC. Translation gives CASSPRLYNEQFF.

The chain couples TRBV27 to TRBJ2-5, with 14 positions matching TRBD2. CDR1 and CDR2 (germline): MNHEY, SMNVEV (reference sequence). V shed 5 bases and J 2 bases; nucleotides not matched to a gene: 1. The CDR3 runs 15 residues. In nucleotides, the CDR3 is TGTGCCAGCAGTCGGACTAGCGGGGGGCAAGAGACCCAGTACTTC. Translating it yields CASSRTSGGQETQYF.

J is TRBJ1-2 and V is TRBV6-5, with a possible D match to TRBD1 (6 bases). CDR3 size: 12 residues. Trimming removed 6 bases from V and 5 bases from J, with 10 bases in between. Germline V gives CDR1 MNHEY, CDR2 SVGAGI. The CDR3 nucleotides read TGTGCCAGCAGAGGGGGGGGTTATGGCTACACCTTC. Encoded protein: CASRGGGYGYTF.

The V and J genes are TRBV7-8 and TRBJ2-5; D is possibly TRBD2 (5 bases). The CDR3 contains 16 residues. CDR1 is SGHVS, CDR2 FQNEAQ, per germline. V was trimmed by 0 bases and J by 5 bases, leaving 16 bases between them. The CDR3 DNA is TGTGCCAGCAGCTTAGCTCCTGAGGGTTTTGTGGAGACCCAGTACTTC. It is translated as CASSLAPEGFVETQYF.

The chain has TRBV28 and TRBJ2-5; D perhaps matches TRBD1 (6 bases). V was pared by 11 bases and J by 5 bases, with 15 bases between. Germline V lookup: CDR1 MDHEN, CDR2 SYDVKM. The CDR3 has 12 residues. CDR3 nucleotides: TGTGCCGCCCAGAGGGGGATGGAGACCCAGTACTTC. It is translated as CAAQRGMETQYF.

The chain employs TRBV7-2 and TRBJ2-2, with TRBD2 matching over 8 bases. The J segment lost 1 base and the V segment lost 4 bases, leaving 5 bases of the junction unmatched. The CDR3 is 16 amino acids. Germline lookup yields CDR1 SGHTA and CDR2 FQGNSA. Here the CDR3 reads CASSYSGLGNTGELFF. CDR3 DNA sequence: TGTGCCAGCAGCTACTCGGGACTAGGGAACACCGGGGAGCTGTTTTTT.

The V and J genes are TRBV11-2 and TRBJ1-2; possibly TRBD1 for D (5 bases). The ends were cut back, 0 bases at V and 4 bases at J, with 9 bases in the middle. The CDR3 sequence is 14 residues long. CDR1 and CDR2 from the germline V gene are SGHAT and FQNNGV. The CDR3 region is CASSLERGPYGYTF. CDR3 bases: TGTGCCAGCAGCTTAGAGAGGGGTCCCTATGGCTACACCTTC.